Below, one T cell receptor beta chain is given with its context. The data were taken from a study of response to subunit inactivated influenza vaccine. TCRdb ran MiXCR on the RT-PCR reads and lists one entry per CDR3 protein. Of about 520,000 distinct CDR3 sequences listed, about 7.2% were seen once; the top ten hold roughly 13%. Germline V gene data show CDR1 as DFQATT and CDR2 as SNEGSKA (reference sequence). The V and J ends lost 3 bases and 3 bases, in that order; junction bases with no gene match: 1. This CDR3 spans 15 amino acids. The receptor's source is a man in his fifties or sixties who received an inactivated influenza vaccine. This material consisted of PBMCs from blood, taken less than 30 months after vaccination. The chain couples TRBV20-1 to TRBJ2-5; 16 bases agree with TRBD2. The CDR3 region is CSASGTSGGEETQYF. The CDR3 nucleotides are TGCAGTGCTAGTGGGACTAGCGGGGGGGAAGAGACCCAGTACTTC.